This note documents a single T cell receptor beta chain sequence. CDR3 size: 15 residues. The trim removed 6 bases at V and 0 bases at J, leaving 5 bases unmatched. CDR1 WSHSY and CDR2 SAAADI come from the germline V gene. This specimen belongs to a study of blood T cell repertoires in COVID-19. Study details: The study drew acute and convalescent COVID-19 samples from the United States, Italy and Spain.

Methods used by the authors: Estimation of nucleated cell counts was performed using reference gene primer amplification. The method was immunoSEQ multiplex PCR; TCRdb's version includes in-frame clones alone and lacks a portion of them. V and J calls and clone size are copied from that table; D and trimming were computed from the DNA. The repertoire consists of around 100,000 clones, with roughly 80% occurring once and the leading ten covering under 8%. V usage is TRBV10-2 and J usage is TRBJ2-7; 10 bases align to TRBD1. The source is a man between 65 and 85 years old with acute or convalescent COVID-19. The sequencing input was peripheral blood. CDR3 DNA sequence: TGCGCCAGCAGAGCTGGACAGGGGGACTCCTACGAGCAGTACTTC. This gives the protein CASRAGQGDSYEQYF.